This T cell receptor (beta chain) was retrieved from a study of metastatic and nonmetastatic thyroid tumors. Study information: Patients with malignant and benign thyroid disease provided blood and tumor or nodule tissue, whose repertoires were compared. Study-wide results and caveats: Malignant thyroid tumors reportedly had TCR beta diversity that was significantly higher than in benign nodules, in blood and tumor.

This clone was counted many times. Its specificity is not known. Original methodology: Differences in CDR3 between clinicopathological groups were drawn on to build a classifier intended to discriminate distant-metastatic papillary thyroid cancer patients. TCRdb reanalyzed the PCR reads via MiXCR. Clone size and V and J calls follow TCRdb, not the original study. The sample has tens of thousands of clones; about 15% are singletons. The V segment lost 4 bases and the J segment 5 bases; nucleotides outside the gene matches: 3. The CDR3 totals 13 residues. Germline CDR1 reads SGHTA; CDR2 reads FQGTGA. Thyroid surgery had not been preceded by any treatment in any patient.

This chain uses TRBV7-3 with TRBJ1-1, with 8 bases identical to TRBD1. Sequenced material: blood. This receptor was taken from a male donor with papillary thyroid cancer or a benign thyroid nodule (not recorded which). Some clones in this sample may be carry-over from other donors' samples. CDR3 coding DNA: TGTGCCAGCAGCTCCGACAGGGGAACTGAAGCTTTCTTT. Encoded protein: CASSSDRGTEAFF.